This is a list of T cell receptor beta chains from one sample in a study of siplizumab effects on memory and regulatory T cells. Measured with immunoSEQ multiplex PCR; TCRdb has only the in-frame clones, and not every one. The data show roughly 100,000 clones, 93% seen once. Specimen: CD4+ T cells sorted from blood. These receptors originate from a human donor in good health. Each CDR3 is given with its conserved first and last residue. D genes are given only for firm matches. A row's size may be missing; if present it is once, few, many or a size class.

D	V	J	size	CDR3	DNA
TRBD2	TRBV4-1	TRBJ2-1	NA	CASNPGLAGIYSYNEQFF	TGCGCCAGTAACCCCGGACTAGCGGGGATCTACTCCTACAATGAGCAGTTCTTC
NA	TRBV5-1	TRBJ2-3	NA	CASSLQGYSTDTQYF	TGCGCCAGCAGCTTGCAGGGGTACTCCACAGATACGCAGTATTTT
NA	TRBV6-6	TRBJ1-4	NA	CASSYAPGVTNEKLFF	TGTGCCAGCAGTTACGCCCCGGGGGTCACTAATGAAAAACTGTTTTTT
NA	TRBV2	TRBJ2-1	NA	CASLEEHYNEQFF	TGTGCCAGCTTGGAGGAGCACTACAATGAGCAGTTCTTC
NA	TRBV5-1	TRBJ2-7	NA	CASSQGGDSYEQYF	TGCGCCAGCAGCCAGGGAGGCGACTCCTACGAGCAGTACTTC
TRBD1	TRBV2	TRBJ2-7	NA	CASYQTGVYEQYF	TGTGCCAGCTACCAGACAGGGGTGTACGAGCAGTACTTC
NA	TRBV7-9	TRBJ2-3	NA	CASSREAGDTQYF	TGTGCCAGCAGTCGCGAGGCCGGGGATACGCAGTATTTT
NA	TRBV4-1	TRBJ1-5	NA	CASSQGENSNQPQHF	TGCGCCAGCAGCCAAGGAGAGAATAGCAATCAGCCCCAGCATTTT
NA	TRBV19	TRBJ2-7	NA	CASSIKRNSYEQYF	TGTGCCAGTAGTATTAAAAGGAACTCCTACGAGCAGTACTTC
TRBD1	TRBV11-2	TRBJ1-2	NA	CASSLAFQGGNYGYTF	TGTGCCAGCAGCTTAGCGTTCCAGGGGGGTAACTATGGCTACACCTTC
NA	TRBV6-5	TRBJ1-4	NA	CASRKGLNEKLFF	TGTGCCAGTCGGAAAGGTCTTAATGAAAAACTGTTTTTT
NA	TRBV27	TRBJ2-2	once	CASTRGTNTGELFF	TGTGCCAGCACCCGGGGCACTAACACCGGGGAGCTGTTTTTT
NA	TRBV6-6	TRBJ2-7	NA	CASSYGDSYEQYF	TGTGCCAGCAGTTATGGCGATTCCTACGAGCAGTACTTC
TRBD2	TRBV9	TRBJ2-3	NA	CASSVGSGGAGTDTQYF	TGTGCCAGCAGCGTCGGTAGCGGGGGGGCGGGGACAGATACGCAGTATTTT
TRBD2	TRBV6-1	TRBJ2-3	NA	CASSGGLAGTDTQYF	TGTGCCAGCAGTGGGGGACTAGCGGGCACAGATACGCAGTATTTT
NA	TRBV20-1	TRBJ2-7	NA	CSATSLYEQYF	TGCAGTGCTACTAGTCTCTACGAGCAGTACTTC
NA	TRBV6-5	TRBJ2-1	NA	CASSYGASYNEQFF	TGTGCCAGCAGTTACGGTGCATCCTACAATGAGCAGTTCTTC
TRBD2	TRBV7-6	TRBJ2-6	NA	CASSSDLGLPGANVLTF	TGTGCCAGCAGCTCCGACCTGGGACTACCGGGGGCCAACGTCCTGACTTTC
NA	TRBV12-5	TRBJ2-7	NA	CASGPLFGQYF	TGTGCTAGTGGTCCCCTTTTCGGGCAGTACTTC
TRBD2	TRBV5-1	TRBJ2-5	NA	CASSYSGGTNFETQYF	TGCGCCAGCAGCTATAGCGGGGGGACCAACTTCGAGACCCAGTACTTC
TRBD1	TRBV11-2	TRBJ2-7	NA	CASSPVAGQGRAYEQYF	TGTGCCAGCTCCCCGGTGGCGGGACAGGGGCGAGCCTACGAGCAGTACTTC
NA	TRBV14	TRBJ1-5	NA	CASSQDRGQPQHF	TGTGCCAGCAGCCAAGATAGAGGTCAGCCCCAGCATTTT
NA	TRBV29-1	TRBJ2-7	NA	CSTFRAGSYEQYF	TGCAGCACCTTCCGGGCGGGATCCTACGAGCAGTACTTC
TRBD2	TRBV6-5	TRBJ2-7	NA	CASMKTSGTQYF	TGTGCCAGCATGAAGACTAGCGGCACCCAATACTTC
TRBD1	TRBV5-1	TRBJ2-5	once	CASTPGQGGETQYF	TGCGCCAGCACCCCCGGACAGGGGGGGGAGACCCAGTACTTC
TRBD1	TRBV6-1	TRBJ2-5	NA	CASSDPDRTGQETQYF	TGTGCCAGCAGTGACCCGGACAGGACAGGGCAAGAGACCCAGTACTTC
TRBD1	TRBV9	TRBJ1-2	NA	CASSDRDSYGYTF	TGTGCCAGCAGCGATCGGGACAGCTATGGCTACACCTTC
NA	TRBV5-5	TRBJ2-7	NA	CASSLAWSSYEQYF	TGTGCCAGCAGCTTGGCCTGGAGCTCCTACGAGCAGTACTTC
NA	TRBV7-8	TRBJ1-2	NA	CASSLEGRGWGGYTF	TGTGCCAGCAGCTTAGAAGGCAGGGGCTGGGGTGGCTACACCTTC
TRBD2	TRBV25-1	TRBJ2-7	NA	CASSKGLAFEQYF	TGTGCCAGCAGTAAGGGACTAGCTTTCGAGCAGTACTTC
NA	TRBV27	TRBJ1-2	NA	CASSFVQGYGYTF	TGTGCCAGCAGTTTCGTACAGGGCTATGGCTACACCTTC
NA	TRBV9	TRBJ1-4	NA	CASSIRGSNEKLFF	TGTGCCAGCAGCATTCGAGGTTCTAATGAAAAACTGTTTTTT
NA	TRBV19	TRBJ1-2	NA	CASRPWGGQAYGYTF	TGTGCCAGTAGACCCTGGGGGGGCCAGGCGTATGGCTACACCTTC
NA	TRBV9	TRBJ1-1	NA	CASSVDLRTEAFF	TGTGCCAGCAGCGTAGATCTAAGGACTGAAGCTTTCTTT
NA	TRBV6-5	TRBJ1-5	NA	CASSPGFGQPQHF	TGTGCCAGCAGTCCAGGGTTTGGTCAGCCCCAGCATTTT
NA	TRBV5-4	TRBJ2-7	NA	CASSFGSGISSYEQYF	TGTGCCAGCAGCTTCGGTTCAGGGATTAGCTCCTACGAGCAGTACTTC
NA	TRBV6-1	TRBJ2-5	NA	CASSVQGATETQYF	TGTGCCAGCAGTGTACAAGGGGCGACTGAGACCCAGTACTTC
TRBD1	TRBV4-2	TRBJ1-2	NA	CASSPLTGGISGGYTF	TGTGCCAGCAGCCCCTTGACAGGGGGCATATCGGGGGGCTACACCTTC
NA	TRBV30	TRBJ1-2	NA	CAWSSKGYGYTF	TGTGCCTGGAGCTCCAAGGGTTATGGCTACACCTTC
NA	TRBV7-3	TRBJ2-5	once	CASSLSGPQETQYF	TGTGCCAGCAGCTTAAGCGGGCCCCAAGAGACCCAGTACTTC
TRBD1	TRBV14	TRBJ2-2	NA	CASFDRDRVYGELFF	TGTGCCAGCTTTGACCGGGACAGGGTTTACGGGGAGCTGTTTTTT
NA	TRBV30	TRBJ1-1	NA	CAWTRQVNTEAFF	TGTGCCTGGACTAGACAGGTAAACACTGAAGCTTTCTTT
TRBD1	TRBV19	TRBJ1-5	NA	CASSLPRSWTGVRNQPQHF	TGTGCCAGTAGTCTCCCCCGGTCGTGGACAGGGGTAAGGAATCAGCCCCAGCATTTT
NA	TRBV5-1	TRBJ2-6	NA	CASSVSRDTVSGANVLTF	TGCGCCAGCAGCGTTTCTCGTGACACGGTCTCTGGGGCCAACGTCCTGACTTTC
TRBD1	TRBV10-3	TRBJ1-4	NA	CAIGTGGTNEKLFF	TGTGCCATCGGCACAGGGGGCACTAATGAAAAACTGTTTTTT
NA	TRBV7-8	TRBJ2-7	once	CASTRAGAAYEQYF	TGTGCCAGCACAAGGGCCGGGGCGGCCTACGAGCAGTACTTC
NA	TRBV19	TRBJ2-2	NA	CASSIGPNTGELFF	TGTGCCAGTAGTATTGGTCCGAACACCGGGGAGCTGTTTTTT
TRBD1	TRBV9	TRBJ2-1	NA	CASSGSGQGRRISYNEQFF	TGTGCCAGCAGCGGTTCGGGACAGGGGAGGAGGATCTCCTACAATGAGCAGTTCTTC
NA	TRBV5-5	TRBJ1-4	NA	CASSHEGTSNEKLFF	TGTGCCAGCAGCCACGAAGGGACATCTAATGAAAAACTGTTTTTT
NA	TRBV10-1	TRBJ2-7	NA	CASSESRVGRYEQYF	TGCGCCAGCAGTGAGTCTCGGGTAGGTCGGTACGAGCAGTACTTC
NA	TRBV5-6	TRBJ2-6	NA	CASSRGCVQSRANVLTF	TGTGCCAGCAGTCGAGGTTGCGTACAAAGTCGGGCCAACGTCCTGACTTTC
NA	TRBV4-1	TRBJ2-7	NA	CASSPDSTYEQYF	TGCGCCAGCAGCCCGGACTCCACCTACGAGCAGTACTTC
TRBD1	TRBV6-1	TRBJ1-1	NA	CASTGQGYTEAFF	TGTGCCAGCACCGGACAGGGTTACACTGAAGCTTTCTTT
TRBD2	TRBV4-3	TRBJ2-1	NA	CASSTQRDRDNEQFF	TGCGCCAGCAGCACTCAGCGGGATCGGGACAATGAGCAGTTCTTC
NA	TRBV7-9	TRBJ1-2	NA	CASSLGASGYTF	TGTGCCAGCAGCTTAGGGGCAAGTGGCTACACCTTC
NA	TRBV10-3	TRBJ2-7	NA	CAISESDGSYEQYF	TGTGCCATCAGTGAGTCGGACGGATCCTACGAGCAGTACTTC
TRBD2	TRBV29-1	TRBJ2-1	NA	CSVGGLARSYNEQFF	TGCAGCGTCGGGGGACTAGCGCGCTCCTACAATGAGCAGTTCTTC
TRBD2	TRBV5-8	TRBJ2-1	NA	CASSKRTSGLYNEQFF	TGTGCCAGCAGCAAGAGGACTAGCGGATTGTACAATGAGCAGTTCTTC
NA	TRBV20-1	TRBJ2-1	NA	CSARNNEQFF	TGCAGTGCTCGTAACAATGAGCAGTTCTTC
NA	TRBV20-1	TRBJ1-4	NA	CSAGLGEKLFF	TGCAGTGCCGGGCTTGGTGAAAAACTGTTTTTT